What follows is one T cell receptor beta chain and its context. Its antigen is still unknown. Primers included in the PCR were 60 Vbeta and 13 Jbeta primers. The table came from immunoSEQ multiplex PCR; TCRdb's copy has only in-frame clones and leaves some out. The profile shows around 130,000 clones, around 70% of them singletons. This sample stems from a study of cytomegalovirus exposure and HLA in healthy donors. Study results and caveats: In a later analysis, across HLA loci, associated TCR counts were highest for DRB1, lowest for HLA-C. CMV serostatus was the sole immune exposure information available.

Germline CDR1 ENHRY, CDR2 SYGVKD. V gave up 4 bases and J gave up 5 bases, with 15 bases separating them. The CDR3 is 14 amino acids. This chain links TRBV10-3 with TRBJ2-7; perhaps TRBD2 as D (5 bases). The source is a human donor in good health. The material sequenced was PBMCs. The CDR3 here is CAISGGLNGDEQYF. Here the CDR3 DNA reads TGTGCCATCAGTGGAGGTCTCAACGGGGACGAGCAGTACTTC.